A single sample is the source of the 23 T cell receptor beta chains below, sequenced in a study of blood T cell repertoires in COVID-19 (dated by TCRdb to the early 2020s). The method behind the library was the immunoSEQ multiplex PCR assay. This immuneACCESS table, as held by TCRdb, lists in-frame sequences with V and J called but not all clones. Of the missing ones, under half trace to an unresolved V gene in checked studies; the others have no known cause. Counted in this sample were under 500,000 clones; 87% of them appeared once. The top ten hold 1.5% to 2% of the sample. The sequenced sample consisted of PBMCs or T cells enriched from blood (not recorded which). These receptors came from a woman under 30 with acute COVID-19.

The chain uses TRBV7-9 and TRBJ2-7; 8 positions agree with TRBD1. The V gene's germline CDR1 is SEHNR and CDR2 FQNEAQ (reference sequence). Trimming removed 5 bases from V and 4 bases from J; junction bases left unmatched: 4. CDR3 size: 13 residues. DNA for the CDR3: TGTGCCAGCAGCCCGAGACAGGGGTACGAGCAGTACTTC. This encodes CASSPRQGYEQYF.

The chain employs TRBV19 and TRBJ1-1, with a possible D match to TRBD1 (6 bases). The V and J ends lost 6 bases and 0 bases respectively, with 14 bases between them. Germline V gives CDR1 LNHDA, CDR2 SQIVND (reference sequence). This CDR3 region has 15 residues. The CDR3 nucleotides read TGTGCCAGTAGCGGGACACCAGATATGAACACTGAAGCTTTCTTT. This codes for CASSGTPDMNTEAFF.

Only one count was recorded for this clone. This chain connects TRBV5-6 to TRBJ2-7; D is undetermined. The CDR3 runs to 16 residues. Trimming cost V 1 base and J 2 bases, with 16 bases left between them. Germline assignment: CDR1 SGHDT and CDR2 YYEEEE. DNA for the CDR3: TGTGCCAGCAGCTTGATTAAGGAGATTAACGCCTACGAGCAGTACTTC. It is translated as CASSLIKEINAYEQYF.

The rearrangement joins TRBV5-6 to TRBJ1-1, with TRBD1 matching 8 bases. Trimming at V came to 2 bases and at J to 0 bases, leaving 3 bases not matched to a gene. Germline CDR1 SGHDT, CDR2 YYEEEE. CDR3 size: 15 residues. For the CDR3, the DNA is TGTGCCAGCAGCTTACGGGACAGGATGAACACTGAAGCTTTCTTT. As protein: CASSLRDRMNTEAFF. The variable domain in full, with the rest retrieved from reference TRBV5-6 and TRBJ1-1, is DAGVTQSPTHLIKTRGQQVTLRCSPKSGHDTVSWYQQALGQGPQFIFQYYEEEERQRGNFPDRFSGHQFPNYSSELNVNALLLGDSALYLCASSLRDRMNTEAFFGQGTRLTVV.

The chain is built from TRBV10-3 and TRBJ2-3, with a tentative D call TRBD2 (6 bases). This CDR3 contains 14 residues. CDR1 ENHRY and CDR2 SYGVKD come from the germline V gene. V lost 10 bases to trimming and J lost 4 bases, with 18 bases between them. CDR3: CATTPGRDSDTQYF. Written as DNA, the CDR3 is TGTGCCACCACTCCGGGGCGGGATTCAGATACGCAGTATTTT.

V is TRBV30 and J is TRBJ2-2, with D possibly matching TRBD2 (5 bases). From germline, CDR1 is GTSNPN and CDR2 SVGIG (reference sequence). CDR3 length equals 11 residues. The V gene lost 3 bases and the J gene lost 7 bases, with 6 bases spanning the gap. The CDR3 loop reads CAWRDFGELFF. CDR3 coding DNA: TGTGCCTGGAGGGACTTCGGGGAGCTGTTTTTT.

V and J are TRBV5-6 and TRBJ2-7; 7 nucleotides align to TRBD1. This CDR3 is 14 amino acids long. Per the germline V gene, CDR1 is SGHDT and CDR2 is YYEEEE. V lost 3 bases and J lost 7; bases outside the gene matches: 10. CDR3 in amino acids: CASSSLERGREQYF. CDR3 bases: TGTGCCAGCAGCTCCTTGGAGAGGGGGCGTGAGCAGTACTTC.

The genes are TRBV4-2 and TRBJ1-2; TRBD1 matches 9 bases. After removal of 3 bases from V and 8 bases from J, the junction contained 10 bases not matched to a gene. CDR1 LGHNA and CDR2 YNFKEQ come from the germline V gene. CDR3 size: 15 residues. The CDR3 DNA reads as TGTGCCAGCAGCCACCTTGGGACAGGGAGTAGCGGCTACACCTTC. Translating it yields CASSHLGTGSSGYTF.

This clone was detected a few times. V gene TRBV4-3 combines with J gene TRBJ1-4; D is perhaps TRBD1 (5 bases). From germline, CDR1 is LGHNA and CDR2 YSLEER. This CDR3 is 16 amino acids long. Trimming shortened V by 2 bases and J by 8 bases, and 18 bases separated the two germline ends. DNA for the CDR3: TGCGCCAGCAGCCAATCCTATGGGGGGATGCCCGAAAAACTGTTTTTT. Amino acid sequence: CASSQSYGGMPEKLFF.

The rearrangement joins TRBV7-9 to TRBJ1-1, with D perhaps matching TRBD1 (6 bases). The CDR3 has 15 residues. From germline, CDR1 is SEHNR and CDR2 FQNEAQ (reference sequence). Between the trimmed V and J ends, which lost 4 bases and 0 bases, there was a span of 12 bases. The chain's CDR3 is CASSSLTGMNTEAFF. The CDR3 DNA reads TGTGCCAGCAGCTCACTGACAGGCATGAACACTGAAGCTTTCTTT.

The chain joins TRBV6-5 to TRBJ2-7, with TRBD2 identical over 8 bases. Per the germline V gene, CDR1 is MNHEY and CDR2 is SVGAGI. The CDR3 runs 14 residues. With 3 bases clipped from V and 3 bases from J, the junction kept 4 bases outside the gene matches. CDR3 nucleotide sequence: TGTGCCAGCAGTTATAGCGGGGTCATCTACGAGCAGTACTTC. It is translated as CASSYSGVIYEQYF.

The chain combines TRBV5-5 with TRBJ2-7; 12 positions agree with TRBD2. The length of the CDR3 is 15 residues. Per the germline V gene, CDR1 is SGHKS and CDR2 is YYEKEE (reference sequence). V lost 5 bases to trimming and J lost 0 bases; unmatched junction nucleotides: 3. DNA for the CDR3: TGTGCCAGCAGGGCGACTAGCGGGAGCTCCTACGAGCAGTACTTC. It yields the protein CASRATSGSSYEQYF.

V usage is TRBV29-1 and J usage is TRBJ1-1, with a tentative D call TRBD1 (5 bases). V was clipped by 6 bases and J by 1 base, with 9 bases between them. This CDR3 is built from 12 residues. Germline CDR1 reads SQVTM; CDR2 reads ANQGSEA. As DNA, the CDR3 is TGCAGCGTGACCAGGGCGAACACTGAAGCTTTCTTT. Translated, it gives CSVTRANTEAFF.

This sequence joins TRBV9 and TRBJ1-2; no firm D call. From germline, CDR1 is SGDLS and CDR2 YYNGEE. V dropped 4 bases and J dropped 7 bases, with 11 bases sitting between them. This CDR3 is built from 12 residues. The CDR3 nucleotides are TGTGCCAGCAGCCCGGTGAGGAGTGGCTACACCTTC. This encodes CASSPVRSGYTF.

The J gene is TRBJ2-1, the V gene TRBV2; maybe TRBD2 (6 bases). The CDR3 sequence is 12 residues long. Trimming took off 5 bases at V and 9 bases at J, with 11 bases between the two ends. Per the germline V gene, CDR1 is SNHLY and CDR2 is FYNNEI. In DNA form, the CDR3 reads TGTGCCAGCAGTTCCCCCGGGGGTGAGCAGTTCTTC. Amino acid sequence: CASSSPGGEQFF.

The CDR3 sequence is CASSLSGEFGYTF. CDR3 DNA: TGCGCCAGCAGCTTGTCAGGGGAGTTTGGCTACACCTTC. V usage is TRBV5-1 and J usage is TRBJ1-2; D is possibly TRBD1 (6 bases). Trimming removed 1 base from V and 7 bases from J, with 11 bases in between. Germline-derived CDR1 and CDR2 are SGHRS and YFSETQ. The CDR3 covers 13 residues.

The chain combines TRBV24-1 with TRBJ2-5; D is possibly TRBD2 (5 bases). Per germline, CDR1 KGHDR and CDR2 SFDVKD. The CDR3 is 15 residues long. Trimming stripped 3 bases from V and 5 bases from J, with 15 bases between. CDR3 in DNA: TGTGCCACCAGTGATCTAACCGGGATTTCGGAGACCCAGTACTTC. Encoded protein: CATSDLTGISETQYF.

This chain connects TRBV28 to TRBJ2-1, with 7 bases identical to TRBD2. The CDR3 loop spans 12 amino acids. J lost 9 bases, V lost 8 bases, and 7 bases had no gene match. Looked up from germline, CDR1 is MDHEN and CDR2 is SYDVKM. The CDR3 DNA reads as TGTGCCAGCCATGGCAGCGGGACTGAGCAGTTCTTC. It codes for CASHGSGTEQFF.

J is TRBJ2-6 and V is TRBV5-1, with a possible D match to TRBD1 (6 bases). This CDR3 is built from 17 residues. The germline CDR1 and CDR2 sequences are SGHRS and YFSETQ. V was cut by 2 bases and J by 0 bases, with 12 bases left in between. CDR3 residues: CASSLRTASSGANVLTF. CDR3 DNA sequence: TGCGCCAGCAGCTTACGGACAGCGAGCTCTGGGGCCAACGTCCTGACTTTC. Supplemented by reference TRBV5-1 and TRBJ2-6, the full variable domain reads KAGVTQTPRYLIKTRGQQVTLSCSPISGHRSVSWYQQTPGQGLQFLFEYFSETQRNKGNFPGRFSGRQFSNSRSEMNVSTLELGDSALYLCASSLRTASSGANVLTFGAGSRLTVL.

The genes are TRBV11-2 and TRBJ1-4, with 7 bases aligning to TRBD1. Germline V gene lookup returns CDR1 SGHAT and CDR2 FQNNGV. Trimming at V came to 5 bases and at J to 6 bases, leaving 15 bases not matched to a gene. CDR3 length: 17 amino acids. The CDR3 DNA follows: TGTGCCAGCAGCCCTACAGGGGTCGATTTCCGAGATGAAAAACTGTTTTTT. Its translation is CASSPTGVDFRDEKLFF.

CDR3 amino acids: CASSQGLSDDTQYF. The CDR3 DNA follows: TGCGCCAGCAGCCAAGGCCTGAGCGATGATACGCAGTATTTT. The rearrangement uses TRBV4-3 and TRBJ2-3; D gene uncertain. Trimming stripped 1 base from V and 6 bases from J, with 11 bases between. The CDR3 sequence is 14 residues long. Germline loops: CDR1 LGHNA, CDR2 YSLEER.

The rearrangement links TRBV7-9 to TRBJ2-6, with D possibly matching TRBD1 (6 bases). Trimming took off 5 bases at V and 1 base at J, with 12 bases between the two ends. The CDR3 length is 16 residues. CDR1 is SEHNR, CDR2 FQNEAQ, per germline (reference sequence). The CDR3 loop reads CASSPFTGSGANVLTF. The CDR3 bases are TGTGCCAGCAGCCCATTCACAGGGTCTGGGGCCAACGTCCTGACTTTC.

V gene TRBV7-9 combines with J gene TRBJ2-3; TRBD2 aligns across 11 bases. CDR1 SEHNR and CDR2 FQNEAQ come from the germline V gene (reference sequence). The junction had 10 bases not matched to a gene; V was cut back by 5 bases and J by 0 bases. The CDR3 spans 18 residues. The CDR3, as DNA: TGTGCCAGCAGCCGTCTAGCGGGAGGTCGCTCCAGCACAGATACGCAGTATTTT. Protein product: CASSRLAGGRSSTDTQYF.